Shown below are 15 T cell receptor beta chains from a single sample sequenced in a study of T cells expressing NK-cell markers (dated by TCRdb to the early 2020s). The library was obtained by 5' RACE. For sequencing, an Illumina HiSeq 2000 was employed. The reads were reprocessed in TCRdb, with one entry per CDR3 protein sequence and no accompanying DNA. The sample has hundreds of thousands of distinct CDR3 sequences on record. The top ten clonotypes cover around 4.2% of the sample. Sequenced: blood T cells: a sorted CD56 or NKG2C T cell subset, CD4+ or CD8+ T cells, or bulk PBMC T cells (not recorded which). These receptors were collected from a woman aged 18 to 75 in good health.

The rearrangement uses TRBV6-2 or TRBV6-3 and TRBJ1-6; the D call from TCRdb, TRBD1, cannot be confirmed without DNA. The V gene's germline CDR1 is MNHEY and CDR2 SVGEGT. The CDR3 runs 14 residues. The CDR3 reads CASSYWDRDSPLHF.

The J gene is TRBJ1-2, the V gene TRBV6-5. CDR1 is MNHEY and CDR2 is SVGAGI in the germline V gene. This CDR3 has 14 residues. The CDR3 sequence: CASSYSVNNYGYTF.

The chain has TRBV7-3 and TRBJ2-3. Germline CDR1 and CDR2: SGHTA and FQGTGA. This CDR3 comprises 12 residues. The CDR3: CASSITGDTQYF.

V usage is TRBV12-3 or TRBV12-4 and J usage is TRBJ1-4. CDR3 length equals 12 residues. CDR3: CASSGNREKLFF.

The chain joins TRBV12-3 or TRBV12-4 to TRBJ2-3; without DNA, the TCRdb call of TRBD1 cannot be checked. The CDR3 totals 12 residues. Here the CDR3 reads CASRMGGDTQYF.

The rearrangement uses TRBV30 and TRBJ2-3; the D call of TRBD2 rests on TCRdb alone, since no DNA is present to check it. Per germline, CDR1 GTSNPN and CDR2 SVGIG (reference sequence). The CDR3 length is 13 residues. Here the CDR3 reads CAWSSGTTDTQYF.

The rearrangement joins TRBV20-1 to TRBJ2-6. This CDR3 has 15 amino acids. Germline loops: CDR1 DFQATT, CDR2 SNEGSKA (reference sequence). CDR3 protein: CSARDYSVAANVLTF.

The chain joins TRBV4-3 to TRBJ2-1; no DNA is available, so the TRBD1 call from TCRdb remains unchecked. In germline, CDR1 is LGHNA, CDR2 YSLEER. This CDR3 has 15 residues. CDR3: CASSHRTTGPNEQFF.

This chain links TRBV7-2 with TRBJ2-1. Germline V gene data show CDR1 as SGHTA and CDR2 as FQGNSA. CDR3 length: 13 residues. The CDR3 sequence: CASSLAQNNEQFF.

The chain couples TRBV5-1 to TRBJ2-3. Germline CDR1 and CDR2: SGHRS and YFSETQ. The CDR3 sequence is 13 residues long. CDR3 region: CASSISSTDTQYF.

The CDR3: CSARGHNYGYTF. V usage is TRBV20-1 and J usage is TRBJ1-2. The CDR3 has 12 amino acids. Germline V gene data show CDR1 as DFQATT and CDR2 as SNEGSKA (reference sequence).

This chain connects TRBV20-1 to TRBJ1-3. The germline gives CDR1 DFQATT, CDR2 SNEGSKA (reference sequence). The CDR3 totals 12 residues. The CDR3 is CSAPTSGNTIYF.

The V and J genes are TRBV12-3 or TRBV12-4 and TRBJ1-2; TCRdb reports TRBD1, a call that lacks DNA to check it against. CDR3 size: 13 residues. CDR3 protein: CASSVQGNYGYTF.

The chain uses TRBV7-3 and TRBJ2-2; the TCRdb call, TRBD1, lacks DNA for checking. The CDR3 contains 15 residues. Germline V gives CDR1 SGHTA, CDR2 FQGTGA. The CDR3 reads CASSPRQGRTGELFF.

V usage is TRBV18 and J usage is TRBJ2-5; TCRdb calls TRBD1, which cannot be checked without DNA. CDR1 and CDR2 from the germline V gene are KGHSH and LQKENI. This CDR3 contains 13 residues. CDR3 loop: CASRRALEETQYF.